The rows below give T cell receptor beta chains drawn from one sample of a study of T cell responses to AZD1222 COVID-19 vaccine. The table came from immunoSEQ multiplex PCR; TCRdb's copy has only in-frame clones and leaves some out. The repertoire includes tens of thousands of clones, roughly 88% of them detected once, and roughly 10% sits in the top ten. This sample comprised peripheral blood, obtained on day 0 of AZD1222 vaccination. These receptors originate from an adult in good health. Both conserved end residues are part of each CDR3. The D gene is left open where the match is weak. Clone size is given for some rows only: seen once, a few or many times, or a class if the clone is expanded.

-,few,TRBV5-1,TRBJ1-2,TGCGCCAGCAGCCCCAGGGACCGGAACTATGGCTACACCTTC,CASSPRDRNYGYTF
-,-,TRBV21-1,TRBJ2-7,TGTGCCAGCAGCAAAGTTGCGAGGGTGGAGCCGCTCTCCTACGAGCAGTACTTC,CASSKVARVEPLSYEQYF
TRBD1,-,TRBV2,TRBJ1-5,TGTGCCAGCTCCACCCGACAGGGAGGCAATCAGCCCCAGCATTTT,CASSTRQGGNQPQHF
-,-,TRBV30,TRBJ2-1,TGTGCCTGGTCAGGGAGCGGCAATGAGCAGTTCTTC,CAWSGSGNEQFF
-,-,TRBV19,TRBJ1-2,TGTGCCAGTACCAAGGATCTTAACTATGGCTACACCTTC,CASTKDLNYGYTF
-,-,TRBV28,TRBJ1-5,TGTGCCAGCATCCGGCGGGGTGGCAATCAGCCCCAGCATTTT,CASIRRGGNQPQHF
-,few,TRBV5-4,TRBJ1-2,TGTGCCAGCAGCTTGGGGACTGGCTACACCTTC,CASSLGTGYTF
TRBD2,-,TRBV10-1,TRBJ2-1,TGCGCCAGCAGCGGGACTAGCGGGAGGTTAAGTGAGCAGTTCTTC,CASSGTSGRLSEQFF
-,-,TRBV2,TRBJ1-6,TGTGCCAGCAGTGAAGTCGCTAATTCACCCCTCCACTTT,CASSEVANSPLHF
TRBD2,few,TRBV27,TRBJ2-3,TGTGCCAGCAGCGCATACGGACTAGCGGGGGGACCCAGCACAGATACGCAGTATTTT,CASSAYGLAGGPSTDTQYF
TRBD1,-,TRBV5-1,TRBJ2-1,TGCGCCAGCAGCTACAGGGGGGACAATGAGCAGTTCTTC,CASSYRGDNEQFF
TRBD2,once,TRBV6-6,TRBJ2-1,TGTGCCAGCAGTCCAGGGACTAGCGGGGACCCCTTTCACAATGAGCAGTTCTTC,CASSPGTSGDPFHNEQFF
-,-,TRBV28,TRBJ1-2,TGTGCCAGCAGACCCGAAGGACAAGGCAAATTCAAACCGGTAGGCTACACCTTC,CASRPEGQGKFKPVGYTF
TRBD1,-,TRBV5-1,TRBJ1-1,TGCGCCAGCACGGGGGGACAGACGAACACTGAAGCTTTCTTT,CASTGGQTNTEAFF
TRBD2,-,TRBV2,TRBJ2-7,TGTGCCAGCAGGGGACTAGCGGGACCCTCCTACGAGCAGTACTTC,CASRGLAGPSYEQYF
TRBD2,-,TRBV28,TRBJ2-1,TGTGCCAGCAGTTTAGGAGGAACTAGCGGGAGTTATGAGCAGTTCTTC,CASSLGGTSGSYEQFF
-,-,TRBV11-2,TRBJ1-1,TGTGCCAGCAGCCTTTCCCGGGGAACGGGGAACACTGAAGCTTTCTTT,CASSLSRGTGNTEAFF
TRBD2,-,TRBV28,TRBJ2-1,TGTGCCAGCAGTCTCCCCACTAGCGGGGTTTCTAATGAGCAGTTCTTC,CASSLPTSGVSNEQFF
-,once,TRBV6-1,TRBJ2-1,TGTGCCAGCAGTGAATTGAACCAACTGCCTTACAATGAGCAGTTCTTC,CASSELNQLPYNEQFF
-,-,TRBV7-9,TRBJ1-5,TGTGCCAGCAGCCCACAGGACGGTAGCAATCAGCCCCAGCATTTT,CASSPQDGSNQPQHF
-,-,TRBV21-1,TRBJ2-1,TGTGCCAGCAGCTCGCGACTAGCGGGAGGTCGCGGACACAATGAGCAGTTCTTC,CASSSRLAGGRGHNEQFF
TRBD2,-,TRBV5-1,TRBJ2-3,TGCGCCAGCAGCTTGGTCTCTAGCGGGGGGGCCGGCCCAGATACGCAGTATTTT,CASSLVSSGGAGPDTQYF
-,-,TRBV5-1,TRBJ1-5,TGCGCCAGCAGGGAAGGACAAGAACGCAATCAGCCCCAGCATTTT,CASREGQERNQPQHF
TRBD2,-,TRBV5-1,TRBJ2-2,TGCGCCAGCACCGCGGGGGGAGAAATAGATACTCGGGAGCTGTTTTTT,CASTAGGEIDTRELFF
-,-,TRBV6-5,TRBJ1-3,TGTGCCAGCAGCCGTATGAGGTCTGGAAACACCATATATTTT,CASSRMRSGNTIYF
TRBD2,once,TRBV12-5,TRBJ2-3,TGTGCTAGTGGTTTGCCCACTTCGGGCGGGGGGGCCACAGATACGCAGTATTTT,CASGLPTSGGGATDTQYF
-,-,TRBV27,TRBJ1-2,TGTGCCAGCAGTCCACCGGGGGAACGACGCTCTGGCTACACCTTC,CASSPPGERRSGYTF
TRBD1,-,TRBV2,TRBJ2-1,TGTGCCAGTAAACAGGGGCCCTACAATGAGCAGTTCTTC,CASKQGPYNEQFF
-,once,TRBV6-5,TRBJ1-4,TGTGCCAGCAGACCGCAGGGTAGGAATGAAAAACTGTTTTTT,CASRPQGRNEKLFF
TRBD2,-,TRBV7-3,TRBJ2-1,TGTGCCAGCAGCTTAACCGGGACTAGCGGTAACAATGAGCAGTTCTTC,CASSLTGTSGNNEQFF
-,-,TRBV18,TRBJ1-5,TGTGCCAGCTCACCGGCAGAGTATCAGCCCCAGCATTTT,CASSPAEYQPQHF
TRBD2,few,TRBV5-1,TRBJ2-3,TGCGCCAGCAGCTTTGAACCTAGCGGGGGGGCTGCAGATACGCAGTATTTT,CASSFEPSGGAADTQYF
-,-,TRBV7-9,TRBJ2-1,TGTGCCAGCAGCTTGACGGAGGGGAACAATGAGCAGTTCTTC,CASSLTEGNNEQFF
-,-,TRBV7-9,TRBJ1-1,TGTGCCAGCAGCGAAATGTCGAACACTGAAGCTTTCTTT,CASSEMSNTEAFF
-,-,TRBV6-6,TRBJ1-3,TGTGCCAGCAGCCCAGACATTCCCTCTGGAAACACCATATATTTT,CASSPDIPSGNTIYF
-,-,TRBV24-1,TRBJ2-3,TGTGCCACCAGGAGTCCCGGCACAGATACGCAGTATTTT,CATRSPGTDTQYF
TRBD1,-,TRBV10-1,TRBJ2-2,TGCGCCAGCAAGGCAGGGGGCACCGGGGAGCTGTTTTTT,CASKAGGTGELFF
-,-,TRBV7-8,TRBJ1-1,TGTGCCAGCAGCTTATCTGGTGGGAACACTGAAGCTTTCTTT,CASSLSGGNTEAFF
-,-,TRBV6-5,TRBJ1-2,TGTGCCAGCAGGAGGGACGTACCGATGGGCTACACCTTC,CASRRDVPMGYTF
-,-,TRBV10-3,TRBJ2-6,TGTGCCATCAGTTCCTTCGGGGTCCTGACTTTC,CAISSFGVLTF
-,-,TRBV19,TRBJ2-2,TGTGCCAGTAGTTTCTCCACCGGGGAGCTGTTTTTT,CASSFSTGELFF
-,-,TRBV6-4,TRBJ2-1,TGTGCCAGCAGTGAACAGGGTTTAAGGGGTGAGCAGTTCTTC,CASSEQGLRGEQFF
TRBD1,-,TRBV3-1/TRBV3-2,TRBJ2-3,TGTGCCAGCAGCCAGGGGACAGGGAGCACAGATACGCAGTATTTT,CASSQGTGSTDTQYF
-,-,TRBV12-3/TRBV12-4,TRBJ2-3,TGTGCCAGCAGCTCCGGGTCTTCGGCCACGCAGTATTTT,CASSSGSSATQYF
-,-,TRBV27,TRBJ2-5,TGTGCCAGCAGGGGCGGGCGAAGGCAGACCCAGTACTTC,CASRGGRRQTQYF
-,medium-sized,TRBV4-1,TRBJ1-3,TGCGCCAGCAGCCTTCGGGCCTACTCTGGAAACACCATATATTTT,CASSLRAYSGNTIYF
TRBD1,-,TRBV7-9,TRBJ1-1,TGTGCCAGCAGCTTTCAACAGGGGGCGACTGAAGCTTTCTTT,CASSFQQGATEAFF
-,-,TRBV9,TRBJ2-1,TGTGCCAGCAGCCCCTCGACAGGCTGGGGCAATGAGCAGTTCTTC,CASSPSTGWGNEQFF
-,-,TRBV5-5,TRBJ1-4,TGTGCCAGCAGCTTGAGGGTGACTAATGAAAAACTGTTTTTT,CASSLRVTNEKLFF
-,once,TRBV5-1,TRBJ2-5,TGCGCCAGCAGCCAAGACAGAGCAGACCAAGAGACCCAGTACTTC,CASSQDRADQETQYF
-,-,TRBV3-1/TRBV3-2,TRBJ1-2,TGTGCCAGCAGCCAAGGCGGTTGGGCTGGCTACACCTTC,CASSQGGWAGYTF
-,-,TRBV12-3/TRBV12-4,TRBJ2-5,TGTGCCAGCAGTTTTATCGCGACGGAGACCCAGTACTTC,CASSFIATETQYF
-,-,TRBV6-6,TRBJ2-1,TGTGCCAGCAGTTACTCGAGGCAGGGCAATGAGCAGTTCTTC,CASSYSRQGNEQFF
-,-,TRBV27,TRBJ1-3,TGTGCCAGCAGTTTAACCGGCAGCAGAAACACCATATATTTT,CASSLTGSRNTIYF
TRBD1,-,TRBV28,TRBJ2-2,TGTGCCAGCAGTACCTACCGGGACAGGGGGCCTGCTTTCAACACCGGGGAGCTGTTTTTT,CASSTYRDRGPAFNTGELFF
-,-,TRBV4-2,TRBJ1-2,TGTGCCAGCAGCCAGGAGTCGGAGTGGAAGGGCTACACCTTC,CASSQESEWKGYTF
-,-,TRBV28,TRBJ1-5,TGTGCCAGCAGTTCAGGGTCGGAGGGTCAGCCCCAGCATTTT,CASSSGSEGQPQHF